These T cell receptor beta chains were read from a single sample in a study of T cell repertoires in cytomegalovirus infection. Using its own MiXCR run on the reads, TCRdb lists one record per CDR3 protein. The table lists about 340,000 distinct CDR3 sequences, about 29% of them singletons, with approximately 20% in the top ten. The antigens these receptors bind are not known. Sequenced here: cultured PBMCs, sampled from culture after CMV antigen stimulation. The receptors were sampled from a human donor in good health (CMV status not recorded). Some clones in this sample may be carry-over from other donors' samples. Both conserved end residues are part of each CDR3. Fields, in order: clone size, V gene, D gene, J gene, CDR3 protein, CDR3 DNA. The D gene is left open where the match is weak. Some rows mark clone size as missing; the rest say once, few, many or name a class of expanded clone.

clone size: many
V gene: TRBV7-9
D gene: TRBD1
J gene: TRBJ2-1
CDR3 protein: CASSYRAGTGRIGEQFF
CDR3 DNA: TGTGCCAGCAGCTACAGGGCCGGGACAGGGAGGATCGGGGAGCAGTTCTTC

clone size: .
V gene: TRBV6-1
D gene: .
J gene: TRBJ2-1
CDR3 protein: CASSEEIGGQPFDEQFF
CDR3 DNA: TGTGCCAGCAGTGAAGAGATAGGTGGACAGCCCTTCGATGAGCAGTTCTTC

clone size: .
V gene: TRBV10-3
D gene: .
J gene: TRBJ2-2
CDR3 protein: CAISEGLQLTNTGELFF
CDR3 DNA: TGTGCCATCAGTGAGGGGCTCCAATTAACGAACACCGGGGAGCTGTTTTTT

clone size: few
V gene: TRBV7-2
D gene: .
J gene: TRBJ1-2
CDR3 protein: CASSLVGGSGYGYTF
CDR3 DNA: TGTGCCAGCAGCTTAGTTGGGGGATCGGGATATGGCTACACCTTC

clone size: .
V gene: TRBV7-6
D gene: TRBD1
J gene: TRBJ1-1
CDR3 protein: CASSNRQGVGTEAFF
CDR3 DNA: TGTGCCAGCAGCAACCGACAGGGTGTGGGCACTGAAGCTTTCTTT

clone size: few
V gene: TRBV28
D gene: TRBD1
J gene: TRBJ1-1
CDR3 protein: CASRGQGIVEAFF
CDR3 DNA: TGTGCCAGCAGAGGACAGGGGATCGTTGAAGCTTTCTTT

clone size: few
V gene: TRBV6-8
D gene: TRBD1
J gene: TRBJ2-7
CDR3 protein: CASSYPRTGSGYEQYF
CDR3 DNA: TGTGCCAGCAGTTACCCACGGACAGGTTCGGGCTACGAGCAGTACTTC

clone size: .
V gene: TRBV5-1
D gene: TRBD1
J gene: TRBJ1-1
CDR3 protein: CASVTGTGNTEAFF
CDR3 DNA: TGCGCCAGCGTAACCGGGACAGGGAACACTGAAGCTTTCTTT

clone size: few
V gene: TRBV20-1
D gene: TRBD1
J gene: TRBJ2-4
CDR3 protein: CSASEQGGIQYF
CDR3 DNA: TGCAGTGCTAGCGAACAGGGGGGCATTCAGTACTTC

clone size: .
V gene: TRBV7-4
D gene: .
J gene: TRBJ2-7
CDR3 protein: CASSLWGSFSRPSYEQYF
CDR3 DNA: TGTGCCAGCAGCTTATGGGGGTCTTTCTCACGACCTTCCTACGAGCAGTACTTC

clone size: few
V gene: TRBV7-2
D gene: .
J gene: TRBJ2-3
CDR3 protein: CASSWAGQNTDTQYF
CDR3 DNA: TGTGCCAGCAGCTGGGCTGGCCAGAACACAGATACGCAGTATTTT

clone size: few
V gene: TRBV5-6
D gene: TRBD1
J gene: TRBJ1-2
CDR3 protein: CASRPQGPGGYTF
CDR3 DNA: TGTGCCAGCAGACCACAGGGGCCGGGTGGCTACACCTTC

clone size: many
V gene: TRBV7-3
D gene: .
J gene: TRBJ2-1
CDR3 protein: CASSTGLDNNEQFF
CDR3 DNA: TGTGCCAGCAGCACGGGACTGGATAACAATGAGCAGTTCTTC

clone size: few
V gene: TRBV6-1
D gene: .
J gene: TRBJ1-4
CDR3 protein: CGIRGGSTTNEKLFF
CDR3 DNA: TGTGGAATCAGAGGGGGATCGACAACTAATGAAAAACTGTTTTTT

clone size: many
V gene: TRBV12-3/TRBV12-4
D gene: .
J gene: TRBJ2-1
CDR3 protein: CASASLPGANSYNEQFF
CDR3 DNA: TGTGCCAGCGCATCTCTGCCGGGCGCCAACTCCTACAATGAGCAGTTCTTC

clone size: .
V gene: TRBV11-2
D gene: TRBD1
J gene: TRBJ1-2
CDR3 protein: CASSSPDRSYGYTF
CDR3 DNA: TGTGCCAGCAGCTCTCCGGACAGGTCCTATGGCTACACCTTC

clone size: once
V gene: TRBV6-5
D gene: TRBD1
J gene: TRBJ1-2
CDR3 protein: CASRQGQTQGYTF
CDR3 DNA: TGTGCCAGCAGACAGGGACAGACCCAAGGCTACACCTTC

clone size: .
V gene: TRBV28
D gene: .
J gene: TRBJ1-3
CDR3 protein: CASSLWDSGNTIYF
CDR3 DNA: TGTGCCAGCAGTTTATGGGACTCTGGAAACACCATATATTTT

clone size: many
V gene: TRBV7-8
D gene: .
J gene: TRBJ1-6
CDR3 protein: CASSLAGTPNSPLHF
CDR3 DNA: TGTGCCAGCAGCTTAGCCGGGACACCTAATTCACCCCTCCACTTT

clone size: .
V gene: TRBV12-3/TRBV12-4
D gene: .
J gene: TRBJ2-7
CDR3 protein: CASSWRDLYEQYF
CDR3 DNA: TGTGCCAGCAGTTGGAGGGACTTGTACGAGCAGTACTTC

clone size: .
V gene: TRBV12-3/TRBV12-4
D gene: TRBD2
J gene: TRBJ2-5
CDR3 protein: CASSPEVLAGYQETQYF
CDR3 DNA: TGTGCCAGCAGTCCCGAGGTACTAGCGGGGTACCAAGAGACCCAGTACTTC

clone size: .
V gene: TRBV6-5
D gene: TRBD2
J gene: TRBJ2-1
CDR3 protein: CASSDRGLADNEQFF
CDR3 DNA: TGTGCCAGCAGTGACAGGGGACTAGCGGACAATGAGCAGTTCTTC

clone size: once
V gene: TRBV12-3/TRBV12-4
D gene: .
J gene: TRBJ2-2
CDR3 protein: CASSLGRARLAGELFF
CDR3 DNA: TGTGCCAGCAGTTTAGGAAGGGCCAGGCTGGCCGGGGAGCTGTTTTTT

clone size: .
V gene: TRBV7-9
D gene: .
J gene: TRBJ1-2
CDR3 protein: CASSFGGQGGYTF
CDR3 DNA: TGTGCCAGCAGCTTCGGGGGGCAGGGTGGCTACACCTTC